The source of this TCR beta chain is a study of T cells after yellow fever vaccination. Study as a whole: Preparation of fractions with low cell numbers was performed using SMART-Seq v4 Ultra Low Input. Study-wide results and caveats: Most primary-vaccination clones reappeared after the booster (approximately 96% CD4, 85% to 90% CD8). The secondary response showed a weaker magnitude and a faster peak, day 5 versus 15. Contaminants from the bulk population, in the form of abundant clonotypes, could be found in FACS-sorted repertoires.

A single record per CDR3 protein comes from TCRdb applying MiXCR to the 5' RACE reads. Among nearly 550,000 distinct CDR3 sequences listed, 15% to 20% were seen once. The V gene lost 0 bases and the J gene lost 7 bases, with 7 bases spanning the gap. The length of the CDR3 is 14 residues. The V gene's germline CDR1 is SGHTA and CDR2 FQGTGA. Turning to this clonotype: Its antigen remains unidentified.

The TCR originated in a man aged 25-45 years who received the YFV17D yellow fever vaccine. The material sequenced was PBMCs, taken 15 days after the yellow fever booster vaccination. V usage is TRBV7-3 and J usage is TRBJ1-6, with unresolved D. CDR3 coding DNA: TGTGCCAGCAGCTTAACGCATGGGAATTCACCCCTCCACTTT. It codes for CASSLTHGNSPLHF. The variable domain in full, completed from reference TRBV7-3 and TRBJ1-6, reads GAGVSQTPSNKVTEKGKYVELRCDPISGHTALYWYRQSLGQGPEFLIYFQGTGAADDSGLPNDRFFAVRPEGSVSTLKIQRTERGDSAVYLCASSLTHGNSPLHFGNGTRLTVT.